This T cell receptor beta chain was retrieved from a study of blood T cells in healthy people across ages. Study summary: Per two T cells, template switching captured roughly one barcoded beta molecule. General study results and limits: Possibly confounding the expanded clonotype changes was the fact that donor CMV status was unknown. Long-lived donors carried more naive CD4+ cells and greater diversity than aged donors.

The CDR3 sequence is 12 residues long. Trimming left V 6 bases short and J 0 bases short, with 8 bases between. Germline V gene data show CDR1 as DFQATT and CDR2 as SNEGSKA (reference sequence). With a J-beta primer mix and a sample-barcoded 5' primer, a second PCR ran about 6 to 11 cycles. MiXCR, run by TCRdb on the 5' RACE reads, gives a single entry per CDR3 protein. The table shows 1.5 million to 2 million distinct CDR3 sequences, with less than 50% occurring only once. Caucasian, healthy and from Russia, the donors were aged between roughly 6 and 95. A word on this clonotype: The antigen is unknown.

The receptor comes from a woman in her thirties or forties in good health. This sequence joins TRBV20-1 and TRBJ1-1, with unresolved D. The material sequenced was blood. CDR3 bases: TGCAGTGCGGATATGATGAACACTGAAGCTTTCTTT. Translated, it gives CSADMMNTEAFF.